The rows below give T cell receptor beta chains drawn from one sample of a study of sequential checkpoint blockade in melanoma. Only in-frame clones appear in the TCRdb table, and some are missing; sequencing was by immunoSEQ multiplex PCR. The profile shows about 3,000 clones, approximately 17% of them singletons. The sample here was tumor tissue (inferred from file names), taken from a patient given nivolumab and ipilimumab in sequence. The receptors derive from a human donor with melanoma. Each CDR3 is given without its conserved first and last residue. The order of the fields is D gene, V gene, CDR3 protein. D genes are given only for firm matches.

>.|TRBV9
ASSSASVGEAF
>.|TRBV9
ASSVVGAAGNTIY
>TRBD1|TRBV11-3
ASSLGRGQGEETGY
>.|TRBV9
ASSPPGGGEHNEQF
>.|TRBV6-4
ASSPPLGAF
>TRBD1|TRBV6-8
ASSDRVEQPQH
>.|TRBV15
ATSREGITYGYT
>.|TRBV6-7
ASSGGSPLH
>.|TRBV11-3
ASSLEAGHTEAF
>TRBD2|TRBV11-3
ASSSSVVAGNLRELF
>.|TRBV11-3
ASSLVGKGPALNTEAF
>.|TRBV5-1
ASSLTLLNTEAF
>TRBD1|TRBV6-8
ASSQGQGAEAF
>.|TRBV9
ASTHSDARGDTQY
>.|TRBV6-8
ASSTRVGTEAF
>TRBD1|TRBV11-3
ASRGGAEGNQPQH
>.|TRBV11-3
ASNPTGTLLETQY
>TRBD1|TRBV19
ASSTNPPGQASNQPQH
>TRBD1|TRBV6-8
ASSDHRGRNEQY
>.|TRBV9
ASSVGGSTDTQY
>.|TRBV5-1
ASSLAGQGLYGYT
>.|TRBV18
ASSLQGQETQY
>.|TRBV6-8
ASSSTRGRSEQY
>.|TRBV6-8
ASGRGQGRGYT
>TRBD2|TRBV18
ASSPSIGLAGSYEQY
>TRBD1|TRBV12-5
ASGLVRGSGTAKETQY
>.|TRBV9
ASSVGIGQEKLF
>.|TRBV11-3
ASSPSQGLNTEAF
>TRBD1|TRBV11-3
ASSLNAGQGYGYT
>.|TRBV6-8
ASRAGVGRGYT
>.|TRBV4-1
ASSQDTDNYGYT